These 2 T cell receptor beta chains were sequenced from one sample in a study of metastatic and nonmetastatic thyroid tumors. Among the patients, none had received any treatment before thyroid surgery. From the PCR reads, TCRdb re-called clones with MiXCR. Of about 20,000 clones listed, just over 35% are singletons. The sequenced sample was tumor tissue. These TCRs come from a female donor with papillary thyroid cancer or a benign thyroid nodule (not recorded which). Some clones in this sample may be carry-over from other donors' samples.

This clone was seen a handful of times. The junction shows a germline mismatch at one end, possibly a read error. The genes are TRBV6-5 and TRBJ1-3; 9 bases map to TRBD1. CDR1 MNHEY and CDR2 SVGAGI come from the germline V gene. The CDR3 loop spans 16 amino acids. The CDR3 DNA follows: TGTGCCAGCAGTGACTCCGGGACAGGGACTGGTAACACCATATATTTT. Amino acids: CASSDSGTGTGNTIYF.

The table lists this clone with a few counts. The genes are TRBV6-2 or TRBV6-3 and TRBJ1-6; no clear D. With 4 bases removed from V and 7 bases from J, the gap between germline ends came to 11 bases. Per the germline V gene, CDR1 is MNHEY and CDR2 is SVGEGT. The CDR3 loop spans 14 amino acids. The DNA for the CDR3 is TGTGCCAGCAGTTCCTTTTCGAGAAATTCACCCCTCCACTTT. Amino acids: CASSSFSRNSPLHF.